These T cell receptor beta chains were read from a single sample in a study of blood T cell repertoires in COVID-19. Libraries were prepared by immunoSEQ multiplex PCR; TCRdb keeps only in-frame clonotypes and omits some of them. This sample has some 190,000 clones, with roughly three quarters found just once. The material sequenced was PBMCs or T cells enriched from blood (not recorded which). The source is a woman between 50 and 59 years old with acute COVID-19. Each CDR3 is given with its conserved first and last residue. The order of the fields is J gene, clone size, V gene, D gene, CDR3 DNA, CDR3 protein. The D gene is left open where the match is weak. For some rows the clone size is stated as once, few or many, or as a class when expanded; others skip it.

J gene: TRBJ2-5
clone size: NA
V gene: TRBV7-9
D gene: NA
CDR3 DNA: TGTGCCAGCAGCTTTCTGGGAGACCAAGAGACCCAGTACTTC
CDR3 protein: CASSFLGDQETQYF

J gene: TRBJ2-1
clone size: NA
V gene: TRBV5-4
D gene: TRBD2
CDR3 DNA: TGTGCCAGCAGCCTGACCGCGGGGGGCGGCAATGAGCAGTTCTTC
CDR3 protein: CASSLTAGGGNEQFF

J gene: TRBJ1-2
clone size: few
V gene: TRBV7-8
D gene: TRBD1
CDR3 DNA: TGTGCCAGCAGCGCCCGGGGACAGGGGTATGGCTACACCTTC
CDR3 protein: CASSARGQGYGYTF

J gene: TRBJ1-5
clone size: NA
V gene: TRBV28
D gene: NA
CDR3 DNA: TGTGCCAGCAGTCGAGGTGGAGGTAGCAATCAGCCCCAGCATTTT
CDR3 protein: CASSRGGGSNQPQHF

J gene: TRBJ2-2
clone size: NA
V gene: TRBV19
D gene: NA
CDR3 DNA: TGTGCCAGTAGTCTGTCAGGGGATACCGGGGAGCTGTTTTTT
CDR3 protein: CASSLSGDTGELFF

J gene: TRBJ1-2
clone size: NA
V gene: TRBV27
D gene: NA
CDR3 DNA: TGTGCCAGCAGAACACAGGGAACCTATGGCTACACCTTC
CDR3 protein: CASRTQGTYGYTF

J gene: TRBJ2-2
clone size: NA
V gene: TRBV2
D gene: TRBD2
CDR3 DNA: TGTGCCAGCAGTGTAGTGGGGCTAGCGGGGAACACCGGGGAGCTGTTTTTT
CDR3 protein: CASSVVGLAGNTGELFF

J gene: TRBJ1-1
clone size: NA
V gene: TRBV28
D gene: NA
CDR3 DNA: TGTGCCAGCAAAGGGGGGAACACTGAAGCTTTCTTT
CDR3 protein: CASKGGNTEAFF

J gene: TRBJ1-1
clone size: NA
V gene: TRBV20-1
D gene: NA
CDR3 DNA: TGCAGGGGAGGCCGTGCCGCTGAAGCTTTCTTT
CDR3 protein: CRGGRAAEAFF

J gene: TRBJ2-6
clone size: many
V gene: TRBV5-1
D gene: TRBD2
CDR3 DNA: TGCGCCAGCAGCTTAAGGCAAAGCGGGGGAGGCTCTGGGGCCAACGTCCTGACTTTC
CDR3 protein: CASSLRQSGGGSGANVLTF

J gene: TRBJ2-3
clone size: NA
V gene: TRBV19
D gene: TRBD1
CDR3 DNA: TGTGCCAGTAACCGAGATCCGGGACAGGCTTACACAGATACGCAGTATTTT
CDR3 protein: CASNRDPGQAYTDTQYF

J gene: TRBJ1-4
clone size: NA
V gene: TRBV6-5
D gene: NA
CDR3 DNA: TGTGCCAGCAGCCGCCAAGGACAGCTTAATGAAAAACTGTTTTTT
CDR3 protein: CASSRQGQLNEKLFF

J gene: TRBJ1-3
clone size: NA
V gene: TRBV4-3
D gene: NA
CDR3 DNA: TGCGCCAGCAGCCAAGAACTAGGTCGAAACACCATATATTTT
CDR3 protein: CASSQELGRNTIYF

J gene: TRBJ1-2
clone size: NA
V gene: TRBV18
D gene: TRBD1
CDR3 DNA: TGTGCCAGCTCACCTAAAGCCGGGACAGGGGGGATCTATGGCTACACCTTC
CDR3 protein: CASSPKAGTGGIYGYTF

J gene: TRBJ2-5
clone size: NA
V gene: TRBV7-2
D gene: TRBD1
CDR3 DNA: TGTGCCAGCAGCTTCGACAGGGGGATTGGGAAGACCCAGTACTTC
CDR3 protein: CASSFDRGIGKTQYF

J gene: TRBJ2-3
clone size: once
V gene: TRBV5-1
D gene: NA
CDR3 DNA: TGCGCCAGCAGCTTCCAGGGGGATACGCAGTATTTT
CDR3 protein: CASSFQGDTQYF

J gene: TRBJ1-2
clone size: NA
V gene: TRBV28
D gene: NA
CDR3 DNA: TGTGCCGGGGGGATTGGTGCCTATGGCTACACCTTC
CDR3 protein: CAGGIGAYGYTF

J gene: TRBJ1-2
clone size: NA
V gene: TRBV3-1/TRBV3-2
D gene: NA
CDR3 DNA: TGTGCCAGCAGCCAACACAGCTCTAACTATGGCTACACCTTC
CDR3 protein: CASSQHSSNYGYTF

J gene: TRBJ1-2
clone size: NA
V gene: TRBV7-3
D gene: TRBD1
CDR3 DNA: TGTGCCAGCAGCCCAGGGACAGGGGGAGCCGGGTACACCTTC
CDR3 protein: CASSPGTGGAGYTF